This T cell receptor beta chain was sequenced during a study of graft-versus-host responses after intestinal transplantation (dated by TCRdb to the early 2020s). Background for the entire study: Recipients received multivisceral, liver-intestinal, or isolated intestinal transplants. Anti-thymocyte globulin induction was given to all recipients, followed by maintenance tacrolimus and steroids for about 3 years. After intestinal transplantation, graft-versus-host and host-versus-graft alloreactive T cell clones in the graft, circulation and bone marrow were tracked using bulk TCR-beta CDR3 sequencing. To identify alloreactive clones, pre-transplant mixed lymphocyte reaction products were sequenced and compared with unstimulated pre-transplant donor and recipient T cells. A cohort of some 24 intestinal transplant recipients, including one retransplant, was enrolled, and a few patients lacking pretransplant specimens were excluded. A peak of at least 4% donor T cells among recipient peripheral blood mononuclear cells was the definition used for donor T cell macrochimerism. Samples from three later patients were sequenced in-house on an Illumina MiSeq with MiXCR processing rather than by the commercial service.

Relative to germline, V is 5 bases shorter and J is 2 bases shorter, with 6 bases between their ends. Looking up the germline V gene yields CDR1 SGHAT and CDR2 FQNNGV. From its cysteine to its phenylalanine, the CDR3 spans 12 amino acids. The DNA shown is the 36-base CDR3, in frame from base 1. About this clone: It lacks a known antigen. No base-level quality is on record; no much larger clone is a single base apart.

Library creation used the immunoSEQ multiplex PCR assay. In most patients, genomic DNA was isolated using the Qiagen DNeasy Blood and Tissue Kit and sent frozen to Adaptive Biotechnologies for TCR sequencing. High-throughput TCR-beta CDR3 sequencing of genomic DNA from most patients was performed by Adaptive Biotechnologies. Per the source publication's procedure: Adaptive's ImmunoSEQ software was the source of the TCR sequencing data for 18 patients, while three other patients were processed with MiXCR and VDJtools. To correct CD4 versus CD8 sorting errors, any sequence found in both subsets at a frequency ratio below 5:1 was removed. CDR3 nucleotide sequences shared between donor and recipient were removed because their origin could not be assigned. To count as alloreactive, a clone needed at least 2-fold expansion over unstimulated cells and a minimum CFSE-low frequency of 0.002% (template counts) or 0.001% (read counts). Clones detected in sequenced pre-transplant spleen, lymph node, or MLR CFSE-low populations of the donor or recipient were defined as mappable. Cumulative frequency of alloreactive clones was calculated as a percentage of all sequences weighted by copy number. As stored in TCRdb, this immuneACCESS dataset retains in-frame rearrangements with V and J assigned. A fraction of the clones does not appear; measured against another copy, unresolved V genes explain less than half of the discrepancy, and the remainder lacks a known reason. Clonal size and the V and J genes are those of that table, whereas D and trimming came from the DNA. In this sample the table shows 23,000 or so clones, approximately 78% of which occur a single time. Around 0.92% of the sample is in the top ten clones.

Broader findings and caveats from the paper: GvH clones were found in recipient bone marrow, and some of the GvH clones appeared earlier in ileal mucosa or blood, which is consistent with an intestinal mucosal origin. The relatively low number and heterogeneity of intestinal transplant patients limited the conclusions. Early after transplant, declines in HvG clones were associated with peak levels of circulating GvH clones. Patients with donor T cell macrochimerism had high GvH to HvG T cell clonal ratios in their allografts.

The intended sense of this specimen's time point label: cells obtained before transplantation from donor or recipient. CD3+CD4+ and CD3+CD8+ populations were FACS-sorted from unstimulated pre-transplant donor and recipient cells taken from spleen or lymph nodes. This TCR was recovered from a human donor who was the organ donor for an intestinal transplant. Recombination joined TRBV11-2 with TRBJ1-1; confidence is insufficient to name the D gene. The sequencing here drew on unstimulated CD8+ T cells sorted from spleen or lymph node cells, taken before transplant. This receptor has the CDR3 CASSGVNTEAFF. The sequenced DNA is TGTGCCAGCAGCGGCGTAAACACTGAAGCTTTCTTT. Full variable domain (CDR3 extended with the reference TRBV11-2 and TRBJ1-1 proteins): EAGVAQSPRYKIIEKRQSVAFWCNPISGHATLYWYQQILGQGPKLLIQFQNNGVVDDSQLPKDRFSAERLKGVDSTLKIQPAKLEDSAVYLCASSGVNTEAFFGQGTRLTVV.